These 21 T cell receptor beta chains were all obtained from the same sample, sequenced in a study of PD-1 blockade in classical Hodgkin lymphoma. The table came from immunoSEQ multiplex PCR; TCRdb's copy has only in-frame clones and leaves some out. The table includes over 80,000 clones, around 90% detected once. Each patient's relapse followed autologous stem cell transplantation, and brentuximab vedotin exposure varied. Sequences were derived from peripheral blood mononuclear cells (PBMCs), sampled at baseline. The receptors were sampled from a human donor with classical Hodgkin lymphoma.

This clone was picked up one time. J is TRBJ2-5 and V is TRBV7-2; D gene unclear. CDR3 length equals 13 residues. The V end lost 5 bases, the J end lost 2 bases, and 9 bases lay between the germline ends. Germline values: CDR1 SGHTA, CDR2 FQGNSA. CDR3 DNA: TGTGCCAGCAGCCCTCAGATACAAGAGACCCAGTACTTC. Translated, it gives CASSPQIQETQYF.

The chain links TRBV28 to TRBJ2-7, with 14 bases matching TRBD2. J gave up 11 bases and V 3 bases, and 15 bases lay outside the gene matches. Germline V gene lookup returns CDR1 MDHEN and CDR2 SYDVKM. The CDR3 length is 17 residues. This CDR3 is CASSFSTTGTSGSIKYF. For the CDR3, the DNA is TGTGCCAGCAGTTTTTCTACTACCGGGACTAGCGGGAGTATCAAGTACTTC.

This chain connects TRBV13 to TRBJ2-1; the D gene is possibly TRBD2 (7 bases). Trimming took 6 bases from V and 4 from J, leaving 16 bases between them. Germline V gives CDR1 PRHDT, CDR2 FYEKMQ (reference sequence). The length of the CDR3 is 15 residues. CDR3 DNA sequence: TGTGCCAGCAGAAACAGGGAGGGCGCGTACAATGAGCAGTTCTTC. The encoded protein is CASRNREGAYNEQFF.

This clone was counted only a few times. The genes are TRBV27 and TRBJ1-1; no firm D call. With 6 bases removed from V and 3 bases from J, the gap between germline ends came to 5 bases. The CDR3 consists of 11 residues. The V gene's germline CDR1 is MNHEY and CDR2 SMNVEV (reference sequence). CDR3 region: CASRGDTEAFF. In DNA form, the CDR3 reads TGTGCCAGCAGAGGAGACACTGAAGCTTTCTTT.

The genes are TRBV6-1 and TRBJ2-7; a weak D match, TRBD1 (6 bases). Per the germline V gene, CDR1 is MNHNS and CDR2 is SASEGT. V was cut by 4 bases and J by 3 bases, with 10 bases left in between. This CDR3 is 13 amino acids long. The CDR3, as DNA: TGTGCCAGCAGTGTCAGGACAGACTACGAGCAGTACTTC. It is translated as CASSVRTDYEQYF.

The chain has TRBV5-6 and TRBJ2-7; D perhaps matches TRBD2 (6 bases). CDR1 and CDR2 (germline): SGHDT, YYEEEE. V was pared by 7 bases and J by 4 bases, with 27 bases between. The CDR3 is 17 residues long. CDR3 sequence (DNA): TGTGCCAGCTGCGCGACAAAAGGGACTGACGCCTCTTACGAGCAGTACTTC. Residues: CASCATKGTDASYEQYF.

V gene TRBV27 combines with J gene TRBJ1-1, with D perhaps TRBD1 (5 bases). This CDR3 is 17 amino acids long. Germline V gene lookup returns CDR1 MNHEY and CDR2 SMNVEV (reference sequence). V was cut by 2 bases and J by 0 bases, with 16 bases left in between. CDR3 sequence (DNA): TGTGCCAGCAGTTTAGATCCCTACAGGTCCATGAACACTGAAGCTTTCTTT. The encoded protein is CASSLDPYRSMNTEAFF.

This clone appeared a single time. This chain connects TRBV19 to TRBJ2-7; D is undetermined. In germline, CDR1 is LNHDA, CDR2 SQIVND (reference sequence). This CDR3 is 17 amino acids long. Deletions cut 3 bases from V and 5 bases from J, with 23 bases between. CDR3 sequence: CASSMPLGPPWANEQYF. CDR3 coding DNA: TGTGCCAGTAGTATGCCCCTCGGCCCCCCCTGGGCGAACGAGCAGTACTTC.

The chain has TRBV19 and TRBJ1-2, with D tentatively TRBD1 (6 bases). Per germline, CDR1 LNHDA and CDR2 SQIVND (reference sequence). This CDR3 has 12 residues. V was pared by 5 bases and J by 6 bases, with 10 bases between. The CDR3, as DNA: TGTGCCAGTAGTCAGGGGCTCAATGGCTACACCTTC. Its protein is CASSQGLNGYTF.

CDR3 residues: CASSQDRGSSSNTEAFF. The CDR3 DNA follows: TGCGCCAGCAGCCAAGATCGGGGCAGCTCAAGTAACACTGAAGCTTTCTTT. The chain uses TRBV4-1 and TRBJ1-1, with D possibly being TRBD1 (5 bases). Germline CDR1 is MGHRA and CDR2 is YSYEKL. The CDR3 is 17 amino acids. V lost 0 bases, J lost 2 bases, and 16 bases lay in between.

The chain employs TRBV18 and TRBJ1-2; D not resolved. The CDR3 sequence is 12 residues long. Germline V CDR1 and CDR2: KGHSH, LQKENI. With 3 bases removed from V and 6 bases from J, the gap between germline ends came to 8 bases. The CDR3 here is CASSPLGDGYTF. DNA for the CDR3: TGTGCCAGCTCACCCCTCGGTGATGGCTACACCTTC.

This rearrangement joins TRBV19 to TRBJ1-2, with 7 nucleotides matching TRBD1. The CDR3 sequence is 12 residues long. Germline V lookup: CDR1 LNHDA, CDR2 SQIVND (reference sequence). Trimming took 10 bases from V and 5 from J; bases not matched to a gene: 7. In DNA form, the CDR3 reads TGTGCCACCGGGGACAGCCTTTATGGCTACACCTTC. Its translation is CATGDSLYGYTF.

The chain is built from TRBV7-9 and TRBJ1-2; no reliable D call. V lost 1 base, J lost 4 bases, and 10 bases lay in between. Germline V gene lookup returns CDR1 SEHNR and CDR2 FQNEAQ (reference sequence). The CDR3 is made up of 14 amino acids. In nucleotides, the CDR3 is TGTGCCAGCAGCTTAGAAGACCGACTCTATGGCTACACCTTC. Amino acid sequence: CASSLEDRLYGYTF.

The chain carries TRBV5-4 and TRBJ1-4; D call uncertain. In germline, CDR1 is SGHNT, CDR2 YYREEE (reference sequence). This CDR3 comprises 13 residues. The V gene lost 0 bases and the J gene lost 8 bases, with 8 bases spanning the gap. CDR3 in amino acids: CASSLALKEKLFF. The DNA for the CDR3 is TGTGCCAGCAGCTTGGCCCTGAAAGAAAAACTGTTTTTT.

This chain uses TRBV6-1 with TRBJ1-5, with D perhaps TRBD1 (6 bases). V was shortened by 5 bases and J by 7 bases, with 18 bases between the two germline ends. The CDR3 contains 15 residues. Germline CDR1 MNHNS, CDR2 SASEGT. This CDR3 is CASSLRDTLTQPQHF. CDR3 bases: TGTGCCAGCAGTCTGCGGGACACCCTCACCCAGCCCCAGCATTTT.

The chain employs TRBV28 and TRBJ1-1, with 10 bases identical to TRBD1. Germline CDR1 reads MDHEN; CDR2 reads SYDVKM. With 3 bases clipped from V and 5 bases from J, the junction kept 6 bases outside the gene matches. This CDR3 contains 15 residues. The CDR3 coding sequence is TGTGCCAGCAGTTTTACGCGGGGACAGGGGACTGAAGCTTTCTTT. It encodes CASSFTRGQGTEAFF.

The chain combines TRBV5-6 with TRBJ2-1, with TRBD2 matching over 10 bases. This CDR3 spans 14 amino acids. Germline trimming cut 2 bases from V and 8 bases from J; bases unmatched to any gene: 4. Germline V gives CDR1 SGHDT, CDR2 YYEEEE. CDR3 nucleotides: TGTGCCAGCAGCTTACTAGCGGGATTGGATGAGCAGTTCTTC. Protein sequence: CASSLLAGLDEQFF.

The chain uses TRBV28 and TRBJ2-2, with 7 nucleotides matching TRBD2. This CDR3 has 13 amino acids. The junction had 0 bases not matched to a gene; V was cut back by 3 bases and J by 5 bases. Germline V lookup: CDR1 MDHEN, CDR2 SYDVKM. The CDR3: CASSLRGTGELFF. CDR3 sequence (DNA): TGTGCCAGCAGTTTGCGGGGGACCGGGGAGCTGTTTTTT. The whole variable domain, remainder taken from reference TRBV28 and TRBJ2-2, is DVKVTQSSRYLVKRTGEKVFLECVQDMDHENMFWYRQDPGLGLRLIYFSYDVKMKEKGDIPEGYSVSREKKERFSLILESASTNQTSMYLCASSLRGTGELFFGEGSRLTVL.

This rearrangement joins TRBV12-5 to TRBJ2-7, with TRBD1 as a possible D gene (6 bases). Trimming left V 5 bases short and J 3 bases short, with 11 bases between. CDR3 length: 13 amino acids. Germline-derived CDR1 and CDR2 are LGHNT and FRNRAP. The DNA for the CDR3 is TGTGCTAGTGGTGGGGGCTTTTTCTACGAGCAGTACTTC. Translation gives CASGGGFFYEQYF.

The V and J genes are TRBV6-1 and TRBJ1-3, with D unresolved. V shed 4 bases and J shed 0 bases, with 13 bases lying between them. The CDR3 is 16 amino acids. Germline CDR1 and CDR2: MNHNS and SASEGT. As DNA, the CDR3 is TGTGCCAGCAGTGGACTGGGGTCCAGCTCTGGAAACACCATATATTTT. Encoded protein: CASSGLGSSSGNTIYF.

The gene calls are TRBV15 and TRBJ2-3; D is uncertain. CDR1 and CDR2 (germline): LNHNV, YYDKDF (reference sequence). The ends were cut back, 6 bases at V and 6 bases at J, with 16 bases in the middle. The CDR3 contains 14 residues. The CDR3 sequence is CATSNLLERDTQYF. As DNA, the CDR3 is TGTGCCACCAGTAATTTATTAGAGAGGGATACGCAGTATTTT.